This entry describes one T cell receptor beta chain. Its recognized antigen is unknown. Qualities for individual bases were not recorded, and no much larger clone is one base off. Using the deep immunoSEQ assay, multiplex PCR amplified TCR CDR3 regions from genomic DNA. Extracted genomic DNA from each cell subset was spread evenly across all wells of several immunoSEQ 96-well plates, with each plate serving as a replicate. For sorted subsets, roughly 0.2 ug genomic DNA, equal to 30,000 to 35,000 T cell genomes, was loaded into each replicate PCR. Purified libraries were measured with a Qubit 3.0 fluorometer, size-checked on a Bioanalyzer 2100, and measured again with the KAPA Library Quantification kit. Every immunoSEQ 96-well plate was sequenced on a dedicated single-read 150-cycle Illumina NextSeq 550 flow cell. The published analysis was carried out like this. The immunoSEQ output contained only junctional sequences without quality scores, so filtering could not match that applied to full-length reads. Sequences were annotated with PyIR, a Python wrapper for IgBLAST v1.9, using IMGT germline references to assign V/J genes and CDR3. Reads with weak V/J assignments (E-value above 1e-6), missing CDR3, stop codons, out-of-frame junctions, or ambiguous translated residues were removed. V3J clonotypes were defined as sequences sharing an identical inferred V gene, J gene, and CDR3 amino acid sequence. Percentage overlap between repertoires was calculated by dividing the number of shared unique clonotypes by the size of the smaller repertoire. RTK rarefaction, the Chao1 estimator, and Recon v2.1 estimates of unobserved clonotypes were used to assess repertoire richness. Generation probabilities were computed with OLGA for all TCRbeta clonotypes obtained by the gDNA method from several donors. TCRdb carries this immuneACCESS record with in-frame sequences only. Its versions omit some clonotypes, under half of them owing to an unresolved V gene in the studies checked, with the rest unexplained. V and J calls and clone size are copied from that table; D and trimming were computed from the DNA. This sample lists some 680,000 clones; roughly 72% were detected once. 1.5% to 2% of the sample lies in the top ten.

V loses 11 bases of germline sequence and J loses 0 bases, and the interval between the two ends is 13 bases. The germline V gene supplies CDR1 SNHLY and CDR2 FYNNEI. The CDR3 spans 13 residues, from the cysteine through the phenylalanine. The entry retains the CDR3 DNA only, 39 bases that are in frame from base 1. The donors were healthy, HIV-negative adults who had no recently reported acute infections or vaccinations. All donors were Caucasian adults living in Nashville, Tennessee, USA. CD4+ T cells were enriched by magnetic negative selection; naive cells were then positively selected on CD45RA, and the negative fraction formed the memory subset. Blood was obtained by leukapheresis, after which PBMCs were separated by Ficoll-Histopaque density gradient centrifugation and cryopreserved in liquid nitrogen vapor phase. Purity and quantity of every magnetically sorted T cell population were checked by analytical flow cytometry. From each sorted fraction, genomic DNA was isolated and quantified by UV absorbance on a Nanodrop 2000c.

This record comes from a study of shared clonotypes between healthy human individuals (dated by TCRdb to about 2020). With regard to the full study: A couple of women and a few men aged 18 to 49 years were included in the cohort. For each donor, CD4 naive and CD4 memory were each run on three plates, CD8 naive on two plates, and CD8 memory on one plate. Blood TCR repertoires of about 5 healthy adults were deeply sequenced to estimate repertoire size and the extent of clonotype sharing between individuals. Different laboratories and diverse techniques were used to prepare libraries and sequence TCR repertoires, to increase sequencing depth and limit assay-specific biases. Leukapheresis yielded between about 0.94 and 10 billion PBMCs per donor.

Study-wide conclusions, independent of this receptor: Because the study included only a small number of donors, the genetic and exposure-history diversity represented was limited. Sampling was limited to blood, and TCR repertoires in tissue likely differ from TCR repertoires in blood. Roughly 5% of naive CD4, around 3.6% of naive CD8, roughly 2.5% of memory CD4, and less than 0.45% of memory CD8 clonotypes were shared across several donors. Incomplete sequencing was indicated by rarefaction of sorted-subset datasets, despite the large sequencing depth. Based on pairwise subsampling, the degree of clonotype sharing among donors was expected to be affected by sequencing depth. Higher generation probabilities were observed for clonotypes shared by all four sorted-subset donors than for non-shared clonotypes. Larger estimated clonotype richness was generally found for naive subsets than for memory subsets.

The chain employs TRBV2 and TRBJ1-2; a tentative D match to TRBD1 spans 6 bases. Input material: memory CD4+ T cells sorted from blood. The cell subset or site tag for this specimen amounts to: CD45RA-negative fraction. This sequence originates from a woman between 25 and 40 years old in good health. CDR3 region: CAGDRSSNYGYTF. The DNA sequence is TGTGCCGGAGACAGGAGCTCTAACTATGGCTACACCTTC.